A selection of T cell receptor beta chains follows, all from one sample in a study of cytomegalovirus exposure and HLA in healthy donors. The method was immunoSEQ multiplex PCR; TCRdb's version includes in-frame clones alone and lacks a portion of them. This sample has 150,000 to 200,000 clones; roughly 79% occur once, and the top ten carry roughly 4.4%. The material sequenced was PBMCs. The source of these receptors is a woman aged 18-30 years in good health and CMV-seropositive. CDR3s include the opening cysteine and the closing phenylalanine or tryptophan. The D gene is left open where the match is weak. Not every row has a clone size; where given, it reads once, few, many or a size class.

>-|TRBV30|15|TRBJ2-7|-
CSIPSEDPSSYEQYF
TGTTCTATACCGAGTGAGGATCCGAGCTCCTACGAGCAGTACTTC
>TRBD1|TRBV28|15|TRBJ1-2|-
CASSSAGPGGYGYTF
TGTGCCAGCAGTTCCGCCGGACCAGGGGGGTATGGCTACACCTTC
>TRBD2|TRBV4-2|19|TRBJ2-1|-
CASSPRTSGGSLAYNEQFF
TGTGCCAGCAGCCCTCGGACTAGCGGGGGGAGTCTGGCCTACAATGAGCAGTTCTTC
>-|TRBV30|13|TRBJ1-5|-
CAWSPQGGQPQHF
TGTGCCTGGAGTCCCCAAGGGGGACAGCCCCAGCATTTT
>-|TRBV7-9|14|TRBJ1-2|-
CASSLLPEADGYTF
TGTGCCAGCAGCTTATTGCCAGAAGCGGATGGCTACACCTTC
>-|TRBV29-1|14|TRBJ2-2|-
CSVLPEGNTGELFF
TGCAGCGTTTTACCGGAGGGGAACACCGGGGAGCTGTTTTTT
>TRBD2|TRBV5-4|16|TRBJ2-5|-
CASSHTGTSGGETQYF
TGTGCCAGCAGCCATACCGGGACTAGCGGGGGGGAGACCCAGTACTTC
>-|TRBV20-1|10|TRBJ1-2|-
CSAGDLGYTF
TGCAGTGCTGGGGACTTGGGCTACACCTTC
>-|TRBV7-6|13|TRBJ2-7|once
CASSLWRGYEQYF
TGTGCCAGCAGCTTATGGAGGGGCTACGAGCAGTACTTC
>-|TRBV20-1|10|TRBJ2-5|few
CSAALETQYF
TGCAGTGCGGCTTTGGAGACCCAGTACTTC
>TRBD2|TRBV5-1|15|TRBJ2-7|few
CASSLGPGGTYEQYF
TGCGCCAGCAGCTTGGGACCGGGGGGGACCTACGAGCAGTACTTC
>-|TRBV7-3|18|TRBJ1-6|-
CASSLVGGRSSYNSPLHF
TGTGCCAGCAGCTTAGTAGGGGGACGAAGCTCCTATAATTCACCCCTCCACTTT
>-|TRBV9|14|TRBJ1-3|-
CASRVTHRENTIYF
TGTGCCAGCAGAGTAACACACAGGGAAAACACCATATATTTT
>-|TRBV25-1|11|TRBJ1-1|few
CASSRSEEAFF
TGTGCCAGCAGTCGATCGGAGGAAGCTTTCTTT
>-|TRBV19|15|TRBJ2-5|-
CASTPTAEIQETQYF
TGTGCCAGTACCCCCACAGCGGAAATCCAAGAGACCCAGTACTTC
>-|TRBV7-8|16|TRBJ2-7|-
CASSSPGAPTTYEQYF
TGTGCCAGCAGCTCCCCAGGGGCCCCGACAACCTACGAGCAGTACTTC
>TRBD2|TRBV7-9|15|TRBJ2-1|-
CASSSGTSGDNEQFF
TGTGCCAGCAGCTCAGGGACTAGCGGGGACAATGAGCAGTTCTTC
>TRBD1|TRBV7-6|13|TRBJ1-6|-
CASSLGQGQGVHF
TGTGCCAGCAGCTTAGGCCAGGGGCAGGGGGTTCACTTT
>-|TRBV5-1|12|TRBJ2-2|-
CASISNTGELFF
TGCGCCAGCATATCGAACACCGGGGAGCTGTTTTTT
>TRBD1|TRBV4-1|15|TRBJ2-7|-
CASRSGQGQGYEQYF
TGCGCCAGCCGATCCGGACAGGGGCAAGGCTACGAGCAGTACTTC
>TRBD1|TRBV9|15|TRBJ1-6|-
CASSDQGAYNSPLHF
TGTGCCAGCAGCGATCAGGGGGCATATAATTCACCCCTCCACTTT
>-|TRBV2|14|TRBJ1-1|-
CATIEVVGNTEAFF
TGTGCCACCATAGAGGTCGTGGGGAACACTGAAGCTTTCTTT